This entry describes one T cell receptor beta chain. Its specificity is not known. This sample was taken from a study of radiotherapy plus CTLA-4 blockade in lung cancer. About the study: Disease control was seen in around 31% of patients, objective responses in about 18%.

Regarding the study as a whole: Blood TCR clones of tumor origin expanded after radiotherapy plus ipilimumab. Interferon-beta and early blood T cell clone dynamics reportedly predicted response best.

Using immunoSEQ multiplex PCR, the repertoire was profiled, and TCRdb retains in-frame clones only, with some absent. The sample carries approximately 100,000 clones, around 83% recorded once. Ipilimumab CTLA-4 blockade and focal radiation were given to patients with chemo-refractory metastatic non-small-cell lung cancer. This CDR3 contains 15 residues. The germline gives CDR1 SGHTA, CDR2 FQGNSA. V dropped 5 bases and J dropped 2 bases, with 13 bases sitting between them. V gene TRBV7-2 combines with J gene TRBJ1-5; weak D call: TRBD1 (6 bases). Material: peripheral blood, obtained from a patient treated with radiotherapy plus ipilimumab. This TCR was sampled from a human donor with non-small cell lung cancer who had a partial response to radiotherapy plus ipilimumab. CDR3 region: CASSPGGGGNQPQHF. CDR3 DNA sequence: TGTGCCAGCAGCCCCGGCGGGGGCGGCAATCAGCCCCAGCATTTT.